The sequence of this T cell receptor (beta chain) was determined in a study of T-cell memory formation after mild COVID-19. This clonotype was recorded at least ten times. Its matching antigen is unknown. General study points: In pre-infection memory, a portion of responding clones appeared, which suggested that cross-reactive memory joined.

MiXCR, applied by TCRdb to the 5' RACE reads, yields one record per CDR3 protein. The data show about 470,000 distinct CDR3 sequences, about 23% seen once. Sequencing used PBMCs or a T cell subset sorted from them (not recorded which). The sequence derives from an adult woman who had mild COVID-19 (a few samples of this study predate the infection). Cell type and time point are not known.

The DNA of the CDR3 is TGCGCCAGCAGCCAAGGGGAACCTTCCAATGAGCAGTTCTTC. Its protein product is CASSQGEPSNEQFF. This rearrangement joins TRBV4-3 to TRBJ2-1; no reliable D call. Germline CDR1 LGHNA, CDR2 YSLEER. V was clipped by 1 base and J by 6 bases, with 10 bases between them. This CDR3 is 14 amino acids long.